These 17 T cell receptor beta chains were sequenced from one sample in a study of blood T cell repertoires in COVID-19. TCRdb's table, derived via immunoSEQ multiplex PCR, lists solely in-frame clones and lacks some. The sample holds around 86,000 clones, 83% seen once. Sequenced material: peripheral blood. These receptors were taken from a woman of 80 years or more with acute or convalescent COVID-19.

V and J are TRBV21-1 and TRBJ2-1; the D segment call TRBD2 is taken from the table without a DNA check. TRBV21-1 is a pseudogene locus. The CDR3 sequence is 13 residues long. Here the CDR3 reads CASNGGSDNEQFF. DNA of the CDR3: TGTGCCAGCAATGGCGGGAGTGACAATGAGCAGTTCTTC.

Remarks on this clone: The sample carries other DNA sequences with the same CDR3. This chain uses TRBV19 with TRBJ2-6, with D perhaps TRBD1 (5 bases). Trimming cost V 4 bases and J 0 bases, with 7 bases left between them. From germline, CDR1 is LNHDA and CDR2 SQIVND (reference sequence). The CDR3 is 15 amino acids. As DNA, the CDR3 is TGTGCCAGTAGTAGAACAGGCTCTGGGGCCAACGTCCTGACTTTC. Its translation is CASSRTGSGANVLTF.

This clone was seen more than once but under ten times. The rearrangement links TRBV7-2 to TRBJ2-3; 8 nucleotides match TRBD2. Germline CDR1 reads SGHTA; CDR2 reads FQGNSA. The ends lost 3 bases at V and 1 base at J; junction bases unmatched: 6. The length of the CDR3 is 16 residues. The DNA for the CDR3 is TGTGCCAGCAGCTTTGCACTAGCGGAAGGCACAGATACGCAGTATTTT. This sequence encodes CASSFALAEGTDTQYF.

The V and J genes are TRBV18 and TRBJ1-4, with D unclear. In germline, CDR1 is KGHSH, CDR2 LQKENI. The CDR3 runs 14 residues. Trimming removed 2 bases at V and 6 bases at J, with 10 bases between. This CDR3 is CASSPSQNYEKLFF. For the CDR3, the DNA is TGTGCCAGCTCACCATCCCAGAATTATGAAAAACTGTTTTTT.

By share, this clone counts as medium-sized. V is TRBV12-3 or TRBV12-4 and J is TRBJ2-5; D is unclear. The ends were cut back, 5 bases at V and 3 bases at J, with 4 bases in the middle. This CDR3 is built from 11 residues. The CDR3, as DNA: TGTGCCAGCAGTCAGGAAGAGACCCAGTACTTC. Translated, it gives CASSQEETQYF.

CDR3 residues: CASSPTSGGTSGRARTGELFF. CDR3 DNA: TGTGCCAGCAGCCCTACAAGCGGGGGGACTAGCGGGAGGGCCCGCACCGGGGAGCTGTTTTTT. The chain is built from TRBV7-3 and TRBJ2-2; 16 bases align to TRBD2. In germline, CDR1 is SGHTA, CDR2 FQGTGA. Trimming cost V 5 bases and J 4 bases; bases outside gene matches: 16. CDR3 size: 21 residues.

The chain uses TRBV18 and TRBJ1-5; no firm D call. Trimming took 3 bases from V and 0 from J, leaving 6 bases between them. CDR3 size: 14 residues. Germline V CDR1 and CDR2: KGHSH, LQKENI. For the CDR3, the DNA is TGTGCCAGCTCACCGTCGTATAGCAATCAGCCCCAGCATTTT. It specifies CASSPSYSNQPQHF. Using reference TRBV18 and TRBJ1-5 for the parts outside the CDR3, the full variable domain is NAGVMQNPRHLVRRRGQEARLRCSPMKGHSHVYWYRQLPEEGLKFMVYLQKENIIDESGMPKERFSAEFPKEGPSILRIQQVVRGDSAAYFCASSPSYSNQPQHFGDGTRLSIL.

The V call is TRBV5-1, the J call TRBJ2-7; 10 bases match TRBD1. Trimming at V came to 0 bases and at J to 5 bases, leaving 8 bases not matched to a gene. The CDR3 totals 16 residues. The V gene's germline CDR1 is SGHRS and CDR2 YFSETQ. CDR3 residues: CASSLGTGGISDEQYF. In nucleotides, the CDR3 is TGCGCCAGCAGCTTGGGGACAGGGGGTATTTCAGACGAGCAGTACTTC.

The chain uses TRBV2 and TRBJ2-1; TRBD2 matches at 9 bases. Germline V CDR1 and CDR2: SNHLY, FYNNEI. Trimming at V came to 2 bases and at J to 7 bases, leaving 9 bases not matched to a gene. The CDR3 runs to 16 residues. CDR3 amino acids: CASSERLAGSRNEQFF. For the CDR3, the DNA is TGTGCCAGCAGTGAAAGGCTAGCGGGATCTCGAAATGAGCAGTTCTTC. The full variable domain, its missing parts supplied by reference TRBV2 and TRBJ2-1, is EPEVTQTPSHQVTQMGQEVILRCVPISNHLYFYWYRQILGQKVEFLVSFYNNEISEKSEIFDDQFSVERPDGSNFTLKIRSTKLEDSAMYFCASSERLAGSRNEQFFGPGTRLTVL.

CDR3 amino acids: CASSLFQGQTYEQYF. The CDR3 bases are TGTGCCAGCAGCTTATTCCAGGGGCAAACCTACGAGCAGTACTTC. The genes are TRBV11-3 and TRBJ2-7, with D perhaps matching TRBD1 (6 bases). Germline V CDR1 and CDR2: SGHNT, YENEEA. The CDR3 is 15 residues long. The V gene lost 2 bases and the J gene lost 2 bases, with 13 bases spanning the gap.

V is TRBV12-3 or TRBV12-4 and J is TRBJ1-3; D is ambiguous. The germline V and J ends were trimmed by 7 bases and 4 bases, with 11 bases remaining between them. This CDR3 comprises 13 residues. CDR3 residues: CASNFVVGNTIYF. DNA for the CDR3: TGTGCCAGCAACTTTGTTGTCGGAAACACCATATATTTT.

The chain employs TRBV3-1 (or the pseudogene TRBV3-2) and TRBJ2-7; 11 bases are a match to TRBD2. This CDR3 contains 15 residues. Germline lookup yields CDR1 LGHDT and CDR2 YNNKEL (reference sequence). The J segment lost 3 bases and the V segment lost 4 bases, leaving 5 bases of the junction unmatched. DNA for the CDR3: TGTGCCAGCAGCCCGGGGCTAGCGGGAGGCTACGAGCAGTACTTC. Amino acid sequence: CASSPGLAGGYEQYF.

This sequence joins TRBV6-4 and TRBJ2-3; 8 bases align to TRBD2. This CDR3 region has 13 residues. Germline values: CDR1 MRHNA, CDR2 SNTAGT. Trimming took 3 bases from V and 9 from J; bases not matched to a gene: 5. As DNA, the CDR3 is TGTGCCAGCAGTGAAATGACTAGCGAAACGCAGTATTTT. It translates to CASSEMTSETQYF.

This chain uses TRBV19 with TRBJ2-7; 7 positions match TRBD2. Germline V CDR1 and CDR2: LNHDA, SQIVND (reference sequence). Losses at the gene ends were 3 bases for V and 3 bases for J; bases not matched to a gene: 5. The CDR3 has 14 residues. The CDR3 is CASSILAGDYEQYF. CDR3 in DNA: TGTGCCAGTAGTATTCTTGCGGGAGACTACGAGCAGTACTTC.

V is TRBV5-4 and J is TRBJ2-7; 7 nucleotides agree with TRBD1. CDR1 SGHNT and CDR2 YYREEE come from the germline V gene (reference sequence). The junction had 5 bases not matched to a gene; V was cut back by 7 bases and J by 1 base. CDR3 size: 13 residues. CDR3 residues: CASGDRDSYEQYF. The CDR3 nucleotides are TGTGCCAGCGGTGACAGGGATTCCTACGAGCAGTACTTC.

V and J are TRBV6-5 and TRBJ1-4, with TRBD1 matching 8 bases. The trim removed 7 bases at V and 8 bases at J, leaving 12 bases unmatched. Germline CDR1 MNHEY, CDR2 SVGAGI. CDR3 length equals 15 residues. This CDR3 reads CASTRVRQGREKLFF. The CDR3 nucleotides read TGTGCCAGCACCAGAGTAAGACAGGGGAGGGAAAAACTGTTTTTT.

Only one count was recorded for this clone. The V call is TRBV18, the J call TRBJ2-7; 8 bases match TRBD2. Germline trimming cut 5 bases from V and 0 bases from J; bases unmatched to any gene: 0. The CDR3 sequence is 13 residues long. The germline CDR1 and CDR2 sequences are KGHSH and LQKENI. The chain's CDR3 is CASSSGSSYEQYF. CDR3 bases: TGTGCCAGCTCAAGCGGGAGCTCCTACGAGCAGTACTTC. The full variable domain, with the rest looked up from reference TRBV18 and TRBJ2-7, is NAGVMQNPRHLVRRRGQEARLRCSPMKGHSHVYWYRQLPEEGLKFMVYLQKENIIDESGMPKERFSAEFPKEGPSILRIQQVVRGDSAAYFCASSSGSSYEQYFGPGTRLTVT.